Presented here are 32 T cell receptor beta chains from one specimen sequenced in a study of immune evolution from preneoplasia to lung adenocarcinoma. Using immunoSEQ multiplex PCR, the repertoire was profiled, and TCRdb retains in-frame clones only, with some absent. The table includes tens of thousands of clones, 70% to 85% detected once. What was sequenced was FFPE invasive lung adenocarcinoma tissue. These receptor sequences come from a person aged 55-75 years with lung adenocarcinoma.

V usage is TRBV28 and J usage is TRBJ2-7; no firm D call. Germline-derived CDR1 and CDR2 are MDHEN and SYDVKM. This CDR3 is built from 14 residues. Trimming took off 8 bases at V and 0 bases at J, with 14 bases between the two ends. The CDR3 coding sequence is TGTGCCAGCCTGGACCCGAAAAGCTCCTACGAGCAGTACTTC. It specifies CASLDPKSSYEQYF.

The chain joins TRBV7-8 to TRBJ2-7, with a tentative D call TRBD2 (5 bases). The germline CDR1 and CDR2 sequences are SGHVS and FQNEAQ. The CDR3 sequence is 15 residues long. V lost 2 bases and J 8 bases, leaving 19 bases between the germline ends. The CDR3 bases are TGTGCCAGCAGCTTAAACCCGGGATTGGAGTCTCAGCAGTACTTC. Translating it yields CASSLNPGLESQQYF.

The genes are TRBV19 and TRBJ2-2, with D unresolved. The CDR3 is 14 amino acids. With 1 base removed from V and 5 bases from J, the gap between germline ends came to 8 bases. From germline, CDR1 is LNHDA and CDR2 SQIVND (reference sequence). CDR3 coding DNA: TGTGCCAGTAGTATAGTGGTTTTAACCGGGGAGCTGTTTTTT. Amino acids: CASSIVVLTGELFF.

The DNA for the CDR3 is TGCGCCAGCAGCTTGGCGGGGATTGGGGCCGGGGAGCTGTTTTTT. Translated: CASSLAGIGAGELFF. This rearrangement joins TRBV5-1 to TRBJ2-2, with a weak D call TRBD2 (5 bases). The CDR3 sequence is 15 residues long. V lost 0 bases, J lost 6 bases, and 12 bases lay in between. The germline V gene encodes CDR1 SGHRS and CDR2 YFSETQ.

This clone came up a few times. The chain combines TRBV27 with TRBJ2-1, with D possibly TRBD1 on 5 matching bases. Between the trimmed V and J ends, which lost 0 bases and 10 bases, there was a span of 13 bases. CDR1 MNHEY and CDR2 SMNVEV come from the germline V gene (reference sequence). There are 14 residues in the CDR3. The CDR3 DNA reads as TGTGCCAGCAGTTTATCGGCGGATACAGGAGAGCAGTTCTTC. The encoded protein is CASSLSADTGEQFF.

This clone was seen a handful of times. V gene TRBV9 combines with J gene TRBJ1-5; D might be TRBD1 (5 bases). The length of the CDR3 is 16 residues. The germline V and J ends were trimmed by 3 bases and 7 bases, with 20 bases remaining between them. Germline CDR1 is SGDLS and CDR2 is YYNGEE. The CDR3 DNA reads TGTGCCAGCAGCGCATCCGGGACGCCCGTGGGGCAGCCCCAGCATTTT. This sequence encodes CASSASGTPVGQPQHF.

The chain combines TRBV5-1 with TRBJ2-2; maybe TRBD1 (6 bases). Looked up from germline, CDR1 is SGHRS and CDR2 is YFSETQ. The CDR3 is made up of 15 amino acids. Trimming removed 1 base at V and 3 bases at J, with 10 bases between. The CDR3 DNA sequence: TGCGCCAGCAGCTTGAAACAGGGTGACACCGGGGAGCTGTTTTTT. It encodes CASSLKQGDTGELFF.

The chain is built from TRBV28 and TRBJ1-5; D not resolved. This CDR3 is built from 15 residues. Germline values: CDR1 MDHEN, CDR2 SYDVKM. With 6 bases removed from V and 1 base from J, the gap between germline ends came to 13 bases. In nucleotides, the CDR3 is TGTGCCAGCAGACCCCGTCTAGGCAGCAATCAGCCCCAGCATTTT. Its translation is CASRPRLGSNQPQHF.

For this clone: The junction departs from germline at one end; a sequencing error may be responsible. The sample holds other DNA sequences that translate to the same CDR3. The rearrangement joins TRBV5-1 to TRBJ2-3, with D unresolved. This CDR3 has 14 residues. Germline CDR1 reads SGHRS; CDR2 reads YFSETQ. The CDR3 sequence is CASSLLGSTDTQYF. The DNA of the CDR3 is TGTGCCAGCAGCTTGTTGGGGAGCACAGATACGCAGTATTTT.

The chain has TRBV5-1 and TRBJ2-1, with D maybe TRBD1 (5 bases). Trimming removed 0 bases at V and 4 bases at J, with 8 bases between. The CDR3 sequence is 14 residues long. Germline V gene lookup returns CDR1 SGHRS and CDR2 YFSETQ. CDR3 sequence reads: CASSLGQNYNEQFF. The CDR3 bases are TGCGCCAGCAGCTTGGGACAGAATTACAATGAGCAGTTCTTC.

The V call is TRBV7-9, the J call TRBJ1-2, with a tentative D call TRBD1 (5 bases). Germline V gene sequence: CDR1 SEHNR, CDR2 FQNEAQ (reference sequence). V was clipped by 2 bases and J by 8 bases, with 18 bases between them. This CDR3 is built from 15 residues. Here the CDR3 reads CASSLSLSGGAGYTF. The CDR3 DNA sequence: TGTGCCAGCAGCTTAAGTCTTAGCGGCGGGGCGGGCTACACCTTC. Combining the CDR3 with reference TRBV7-9 and TRBJ1-2 gives the whole variable domain DTGVSQNPRHKITKRGQNVTFRCDPISEHNRLYWYRQTLGQGPEFLTYFQNEAQLEKSRLLSDRFSAERPKGSFSTLEIQRTEQGDSAMYLCASSLSLSGGAGYTFGSGTRLTVV.

This sequence joins TRBV29-1 and TRBJ1-2, with D perhaps TRBD1 (6 bases). The CDR3 loop spans 12 amino acids. The germline V gene has CDR1 SQVTM and CDR2 ANQGSEA. The V and J ends lost 8 bases and 7 bases respectively, with 17 bases between them. The CDR3 region has the DNA TGCAGCTTCTACAGGGAGGAGGGTGGCTACACCTTC. Residues: CSFYREEGGYTF.

This CDR3 is CASSPRGEETQYF. The CDR3 nucleotides read TGTGCCAGCAGCCCGAGGGGGGAAGAGACCCAGTACTTC. The gene calls are TRBV5-6 and TRBJ2-5, with D perhaps being TRBD1 or TRBD2 (6 bases each). The CDR3 sequence is 13 residues long. V shed 4 bases and J shed 3 bases, with 10 bases lying between them. Germline CDR1 SGHDT, CDR2 YYEEEE.

This clone was detected a few times. The chain is built from TRBV2 and TRBJ2-2; unclear D gene. Germline-derived CDR1 and CDR2 are SNHLY and FYNNEI. Trimming took 7 bases from V and 0 from J, leaving 21 bases between them. The CDR3 runs to 18 residues. This chain's CDR3 is CASTTSLERIANTGELFF. CDR3 DNA: TGTGCCAGCACTACATCACTTGAGCGAATCGCGAACACCGGGGAGCTGTTTTTT.

This clone was seen a handful of times. The chain employs TRBV28 and TRBJ2-1, with 8 bases lining up with TRBD2. This CDR3 has 19 residues. The V gene end was trimmed by 5 bases and the J gene end by 1 base; junction bases not matched to a gene: 16. Germline V gene sequence: CDR1 MDHEN, CDR2 SYDVKM. CDR3 amino acids: CASSPSTVTSGVSYNEQFF. CDR3 coding DNA: TGTGCCAGCAGTCCCTCCACCGTAACTAGCGGAGTTTCCTACAATGAGCAGTTCTTC.

Here the CDR3 reads CASGSGQGVTGELFF. DNA of the CDR3: TGTGCCAGCGGTTCAGGACAGGGGGTAACCGGGGAGCTGTTTTTT. This chain joins TRBV2 and TRBJ2-2; TRBD1 agrees at 10 bases. This CDR3 is 15 amino acids long. Germline assignment: CDR1 SNHLY and CDR2 FYNNEI. The ends lost 8 bases at V and 5 bases at J; junction bases unmatched: 8.

A word on this clone: The junction does not match germline at one end; this may be a read error. V gene TRBV4-3 combines with J gene TRBJ2-1; possibly TRBD2 for D (6 bases). CDR1 and CDR2 from the germline V gene are LGHNA and YSLEER. This CDR3 has 16 amino acids. The CDR3 is CASSQDDWDSHNEQFF. CDR3 in DNA: TGCGCCAGCAGCCAAGATGACTGGGACTCCCACAATGAGCAGTTCTTC.

The DNA of the CDR3 is TGTGCCAGCAGCGTCGCCGGGACGGGGGAAGAGACCCAGTACTTC. This codes for CASSVAGTGEETQYF. The rearrangement links TRBV7-2 to TRBJ2-5; a weak D match, TRBD2 (6 bases). The germline V gene has CDR1 SGHTA and CDR2 FQGNSA. The ends were cut back, 5 bases at V and 3 bases at J, with 16 bases in the middle. The CDR3 runs to 15 residues.

This rearrangement joins TRBV9 to TRBJ2-7; perhaps TRBD1 as D (6 bases). CDR1 SGDLS and CDR2 YYNGEE come from the germline V gene. The CDR3 spans 14 residues. V lost 6 bases to trimming and J lost 0 bases, with 13 bases between them. The CDR3 sequence: CASTKDRNSYEQYF. The CDR3, as DNA: TGTGCCAGCACCAAAGACAGGAACTCCTACGAGCAGTACTTC.

This sequence joins TRBV2 and TRBJ2-3; D gene ambiguous. Trimming stripped 7 bases from V and 0 bases from J, with 11 bases between. The CDR3 covers 14 residues. Per the germline V gene, CDR1 is SNHLY and CDR2 is FYNNEI. For the CDR3, the DNA is TGTGCCAGCAATCAAGGATCTAGCACAGATACGCAGTATTTT. Protein product: CASNQGSSTDTQYF.

As for this clone: In the same sample, other DNA sequences code for this CDR3. J is TRBJ2-7 and V is TRBV5-5; D may be TRBD1 (5 bases). Germline V lookup: CDR1 SGHKS, CDR2 YYEKEE (reference sequence). CDR3 length: 13 residues. The V end lost 1 base, the J end lost 5 bases, and 10 bases lay between the germline ends. CDR3 in DNA: TGTGCCAGCAGCTTGCATTTAGGGGACGAGCAGTACTTC. Amino acids: CASSLHLGDEQYF.

V usage is TRBV10-3 and J usage is TRBJ1-1; D gene uncertain. Trimming shortened V by 2 bases and J by 8 bases, and 6 bases separated the two germline ends. From germline, CDR1 is ENHRY and CDR2 SYGVKD. The CDR3 extends over 11 amino acids. The CDR3 DNA sequence: TGTGCCATCAGTGAGGGTCGGGAAGCTTTCTTT. Its protein product is CAISEGREAFF.

This clone was observed a few times. This rearrangement joins TRBV18 to TRBJ1-4; D not resolved. The CDR3 runs to 17 residues. Germline values: CDR1 KGHSH, CDR2 LQKENI. V gave up 1 base and J gave up 3 bases, with 15 bases separating them. Here the CDR3 reads CASSPQPMTGANEKLFF. In DNA form, the CDR3 reads TGTGCCAGCTCACCACAACCCATGACCGGGGCTAATGAAAAACTGTTTTTT.

The chain uses TRBV6-5 and TRBJ1-5; possible D gene TRBD1, 6 bases. The V end was cut by 6 bases, the J end by 4 bases, with 13 bases between. The CDR3 loop spans 14 amino acids. Germline assignment: CDR1 MNHEY and CDR2 SVGAGI. The CDR3 region is CASRPQGLNQPQHF. The CDR3 DNA sequence: TGTGCCAGCAGACCACAGGGTTTAAATCAGCCCCAGCATTTT.

The J gene is TRBJ2-7, the V gene TRBV11-3; TRBD2 matches at 14 bases. After removal of 7 bases from V and 4 bases from J, the junction contained 6 bases not matched to a gene. Germline lookup yields CDR1 SGHNT and CDR2 YENEEA. This CDR3 comprises 15 residues. The CDR3 spells CASKTSGRASYEQYF. CDR3 nucleotides: TGTGCCAGCAAGACTAGCGGGAGGGCCTCGTACGAGCAGTACTTC.

A single count supports this clone. This chain joins TRBV30 and TRBJ1-2; 8 positions match TRBD1. Germline V gene sequence: CDR1 GTSNPN, CDR2 SVGIG (reference sequence). Trimming removed 4 bases from V and 3 bases from J; junction bases left unmatched: 7. The CDR3 totals 14 residues. The CDR3 bases are TGTGCCTGGACGGGTAAGGACAGGGACTATGGCTACACCTTC. Protein product: CAWTGKDRDYGYTF.

The gene calls are TRBV2 and TRBJ2-2; D is tentatively TRBD1 or TRBD2 (5 bases each). This CDR3 spans 15 amino acids. Germline loops: CDR1 SNHLY, CDR2 FYNNEI. V was pared by 3 bases and J by 3 bases, with 11 bases between. The DNA for the CDR3 is TGTGCCAGCAGTGATAAGGGACCACACACCGGGGAGCTGTTTTTT. Translated, it gives CASSDKGPHTGELFF. Drawing the rest from reference TRBV2 and TRBJ2-2, the complete variable domain is EPEVTQTPSHQVTQMGQEVILRCVPISNHLYFYWYRQILGQKVEFLVSFYNNEISEKSEIFDDQFSVERPDGSNFTLKIRSTKLEDSAMYFCASSDKGPHTGELFFGEGSRLTVL.

This sequence joins TRBV9 and TRBJ2-7; 8 bases are shared with TRBD2. The CDR3 runs to 16 residues. V gave up 0 bases and J gave up 1 base; unmatched junction bases: 6. Looked up from germline, CDR1 is SGDLS and CDR2 is YYNGEE. The CDR3 DNA follows: TGTGCCAGCAGCGTAGGAGCAAGCGGGGGATCCTACGAGCAGTACTTC. Translated: CASSVGASGGSYEQYF.

This chain uses TRBV5-4 with TRBJ1-4; D call uncertain. Per the germline V gene, CDR1 is SGHNT and CDR2 is YYREEE (reference sequence). The CDR3 consists of 13 residues. Trimming pared 4 bases from V and 0 bases from J, leaving 4 bases between. The DNA for the CDR3 is TGTGCCAGCAGCAGTGCAACTAATGAAAAACTGTTTTTT. Protein sequence: CASSSATNEKLFF.

This sequence joins TRBV15 and TRBJ2-1, with D unresolved. Germline-derived CDR1 and CDR2 are LNHNV and YYDKDF (reference sequence). This CDR3 has 15 residues. Trimming stripped 0 bases from V and 10 bases from J, with 16 bases between. DNA of the CDR3: TGTGCCACCAGCAGAGATCTCGCAGGCGACGGGGAGCAGTTCTTC. It is translated as CATSRDLAGDGEQFF. The entire variable domain, with the rest obtained from reference TRBV15 and TRBJ2-1, is as follows: DAMVIQNPRYQVTQFGKPVTLSCSQTLNHNVMYWYQQKSSQAPKLLFHYYDKDFNNEADTPDNFQSRRPNTSFCFLDIRSPGLGDTAMYLCATSRDLAGDGEQFFGPGTRLTVL.

CDR3 in amino acids: CAWSTGIGVVQPQHF. For the CDR3, the DNA is TGTGCCTGGAGCACCGGGATAGGCGTGGTTCAGCCCCAGCATTTT. The chain uses TRBV30 and TRBJ1-5; D ambiguous. The CDR3 sequence is 15 residues long. Germline-derived CDR1 and CDR2 are GTSNPN and SVGIG (reference sequence). V was pared by 3 bases and J by 6 bases, with 18 bases between.

The chain recombines TRBV19 with TRBJ1-2; D not resolved. This CDR3 contains 14 residues. Germline loops: CDR1 LNHDA, CDR2 SQIVND (reference sequence). The V end was cut by 7 bases, the J end by 4 bases, with 16 bases between. This CDR3 is CASTAGSGGYGYTF. In DNA form, the CDR3 reads TGTGCCAGTACCGCGGGCAGCGGAGGCTATGGCTACACCTTC.